The 10 T cell receptor beta chains in this list originate from one sample, sequenced in a study of blood T cell repertoires in COVID-19. Sequenced by immunoSEQ multiplex PCR; TCRdb stores in-frame clones only, minus some. Of over 200,000 clones listed, approximately 91% are singletons. The specimen sequenced was peripheral blood. The receptors come from a woman between 55 and 75 years old with acute or convalescent COVID-19.

The chain is built from TRBV6-5 and TRBJ1-2; maybe TRBD1 (5 bases). Germline CDR1 MNHEY, CDR2 SVGAGI. The length of the CDR3 is 13 residues. V was trimmed by 10 bases and J by 2 bases, leaving 14 bases between them. Here the CDR3 DNA reads TGTGCCACTTCGAAGGACACAAACTATGGCTACACCTTC. Translated, it gives CATSKDTNYGYTF.

CDR3 region: CASSSRTGTTIYF. CDR3 DNA sequence: TGTGCCAGCAGTTCCCGGACAGGGACCACCATATATTTT. This chain connects TRBV6-5 to TRBJ1-3; 8 bases are a match to TRBD1. V was pared by 4 bases and J by 9 bases, with 5 bases of the junction left unmatched. This CDR3 comprises 13 residues. Germline CDR1 is MNHEY and CDR2 is SVGAGI.

This rearrangement joins TRBV28 to TRBJ1-5; 9 nucleotides line up with TRBD1. This CDR3 has 14 residues. The germline gives CDR1 MDHEN, CDR2 SYDVKM. V gave up 7 bases and J gave up 5 bases; unmatched junction bases: 6. CDR3 sequence (DNA): TGTGCCAGCAAAACGTGGGACAGGGATCAGCCCCAGCATTTT. Translation: CASKTWDRDQPQHF.

The rearrangement uses TRBV28 and TRBJ1-5, with 10 bases that match TRBD1. This CDR3 is built from 15 residues. Germline loops: CDR1 MDHEN, CDR2 SYDVKM. The trim removed 7 bases at V and 5 bases at J, leaving 8 bases unmatched. The CDR3 nucleotides are TGTGCCAGCAACCGGATGGGGACAGGGGATCAGCCCCAGCATTTT. This encodes CASNRMGTGDQPQHF.

This rearrangement joins TRBV7-3 to TRBJ2-1; TRBD1 matches at 8 bases. This CDR3 has 15 residues. Unmatched junction bases numbered 5, after V lost 5 bases and J lost 2 bases. Germline V gene data show CDR1 as SGHTA and CDR2 as FQGTGA. The CDR3 DNA reads TGTGCCAGCAGCCAGACAGGGGTCCCCTACAATGAGCAGTTCTTC. This codes for CASSQTGVPYNEQFF.

The chain combines TRBV18 with TRBJ2-1; 8 bases are a match to TRBD2. The CDR3 runs to 15 residues. Germline V CDR1 and CDR2: KGHSH, LQKENI. V lost 4 bases to trimming and J lost 2 bases; unmatched junction nucleotides: 4. CDR3 bases: TGTGCCAGCTCACAACTAGCGGTACCCTACAATGAGCAGTTCTTC. Protein: CASSQLAVPYNEQFF.

This chain uses TRBV29-1 with TRBJ1-2, with 9 bases identical to TRBD1. This CDR3 region has 13 residues. The J segment lost 0 bases and the V segment lost 6 bases, leaving 2 bases of the junction unmatched. Germline V gives CDR1 SQVTM, CDR2 ANQGSEA. CDR3 region: CSVGQGTNYGYTF. CDR3 coding DNA: TGCAGCGTCGGACAGGGGACTAACTATGGCTACACCTTC. Looking up the rest from reference TRBV29-1 and TRBJ1-2 gives the full variable domain: SAVISQKPSRDICQRGTSLTIQCQVDSQVTMMFWYRQQPGQSLTLIATANQGSEATYESGFVIDKFPISRPNLTFSTLTVSNMSPEDSSIYLCSVGQGTNYGYTFGSGTRLTVV.

This CDR3 reads CASSSSSGSSTDTQYF. The DNA of the CDR3 is TGTGCCAGCTCATCGTCTAGCGGATCTAGCACAGATACGCAGTATTTT. The rearrangement links TRBV18 to TRBJ2-3; 7 bases map to TRBD2. J gave up 0 bases and V 5 bases, and 8 bases lay outside the gene matches. The length of the CDR3 is 16 residues. CDR1 KGHSH and CDR2 LQKENI come from the germline V gene.

Only one count was recorded for this clone. This CDR3 is CASSGPGGNEQYF. The CDR3 nucleotides are TGTGCCAGCAGCGGGCCAGGGGGGAACGAGCAGTACTTC. The chain combines TRBV7-6 with TRBJ2-7; tentative D call: TRBD1 (7 bases). This CDR3 is 13 amino acids long. V shed 5 bases and J shed 5 bases, with 13 bases lying between them. Germline lookup yields CDR1 SGHVS and CDR2 FNYEAQ. The variable domain in full, with the rest retrieved from reference TRBV7-6 and TRBJ2-7, is GAGVSQSPRYKVTKRGQDVALRCDPISGHVSLYWYRQALGQGPEFLTYFNYEAQQDKSGLPNDRFSAERPEGSISTLTIQRTEQRDSAMYRCASSGPGGNEQYFGPGTRLTVT.

The sample holds a few counts of this clone. CDR3 DNA sequence: TGCAGTGCCCTATTGACATTTGAAGCTTTCTTT. Translated: CSALLTFEAFF. This chain uses TRBV20-1 with TRBJ1-1, with D unresolved. Trimming took 6 bases from V and 7 from J, leaving 12 bases between them. CDR1 and CDR2 (germline): DFQATT, SNEGSKA (reference sequence). CDR3 length: 11 amino acids.